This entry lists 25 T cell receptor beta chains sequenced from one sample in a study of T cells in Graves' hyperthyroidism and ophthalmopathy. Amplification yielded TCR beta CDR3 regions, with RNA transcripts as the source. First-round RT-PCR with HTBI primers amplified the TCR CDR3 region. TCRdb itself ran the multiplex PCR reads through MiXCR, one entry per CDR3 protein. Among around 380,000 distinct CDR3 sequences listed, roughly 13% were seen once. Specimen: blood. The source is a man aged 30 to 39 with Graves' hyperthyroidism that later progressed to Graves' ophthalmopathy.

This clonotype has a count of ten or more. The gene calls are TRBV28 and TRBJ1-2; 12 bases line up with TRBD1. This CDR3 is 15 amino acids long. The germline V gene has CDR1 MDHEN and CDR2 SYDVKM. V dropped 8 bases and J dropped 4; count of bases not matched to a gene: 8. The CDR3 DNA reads TGTGCCAGCTCGGGACAGGGGGCTGGTAGCTATGGCTACACCTTC. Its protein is CASSGQGAGSYGYTF.

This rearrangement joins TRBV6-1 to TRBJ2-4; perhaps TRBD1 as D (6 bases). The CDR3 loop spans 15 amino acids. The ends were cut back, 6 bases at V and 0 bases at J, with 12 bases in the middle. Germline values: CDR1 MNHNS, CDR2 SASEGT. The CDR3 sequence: CASRDQGLAKNIQYF. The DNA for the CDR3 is TGTGCCAGCAGGGACCAGGGGTTAGCCAAAAACATTCAGTACTTC.

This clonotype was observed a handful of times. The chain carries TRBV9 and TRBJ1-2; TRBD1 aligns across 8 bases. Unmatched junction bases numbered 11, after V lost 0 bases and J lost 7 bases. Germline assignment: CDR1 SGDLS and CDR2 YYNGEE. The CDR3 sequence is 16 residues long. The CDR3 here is CASSVEGTGSRCGYTF. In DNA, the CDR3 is TGTGCCAGCAGCGTAGAGGGGACAGGTTCGCGTTGTGGCTACACCTTC.

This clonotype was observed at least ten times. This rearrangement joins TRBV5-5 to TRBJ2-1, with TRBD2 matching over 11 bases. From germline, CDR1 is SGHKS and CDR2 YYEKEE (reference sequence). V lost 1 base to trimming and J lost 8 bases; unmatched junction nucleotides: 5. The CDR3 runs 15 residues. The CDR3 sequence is CASSLRLAGGHEQFF. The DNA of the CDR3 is TGTGCCAGCAGCTTGAGGCTAGCGGGGGGCCATGAGCAGTTCTTC.

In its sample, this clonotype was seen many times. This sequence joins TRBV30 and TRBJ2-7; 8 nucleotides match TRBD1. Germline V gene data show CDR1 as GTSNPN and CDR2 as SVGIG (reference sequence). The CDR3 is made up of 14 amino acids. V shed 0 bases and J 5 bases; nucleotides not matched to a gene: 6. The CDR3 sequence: CAWSVGDRLNEQYF. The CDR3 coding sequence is TGTGCCTGGAGTGTCGGGGACAGGTTGAACGAGCAGTACTTC.

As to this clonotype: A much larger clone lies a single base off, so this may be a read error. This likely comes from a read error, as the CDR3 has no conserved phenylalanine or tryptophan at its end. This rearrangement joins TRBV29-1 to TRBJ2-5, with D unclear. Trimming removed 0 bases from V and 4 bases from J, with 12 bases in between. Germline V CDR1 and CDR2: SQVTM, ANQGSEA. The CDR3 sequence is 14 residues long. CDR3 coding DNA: TGCAGCGTTGAAGATCTTCAGTTCCCAGAGACCCAGTACTTG. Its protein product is CSVEDLQFPETQYL.

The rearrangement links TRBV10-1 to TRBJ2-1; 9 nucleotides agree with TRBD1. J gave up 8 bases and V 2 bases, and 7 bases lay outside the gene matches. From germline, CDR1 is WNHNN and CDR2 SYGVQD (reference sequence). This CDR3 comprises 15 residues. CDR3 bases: TGCGCCAGCAGTGAGGCGGGACAGGGTGGCGATGAGCAGTTCTTC. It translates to CASSEAGQGGDEQFF.

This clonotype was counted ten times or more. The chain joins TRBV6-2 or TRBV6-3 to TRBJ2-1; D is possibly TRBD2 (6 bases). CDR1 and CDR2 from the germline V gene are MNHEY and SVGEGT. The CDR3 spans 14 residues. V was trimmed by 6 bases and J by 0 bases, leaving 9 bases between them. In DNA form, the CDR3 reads TGTGCCAGCAGGGAGGGTAGCTCCTACAATGAGCAGTTCTTC. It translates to CASREGSSYNEQFF.

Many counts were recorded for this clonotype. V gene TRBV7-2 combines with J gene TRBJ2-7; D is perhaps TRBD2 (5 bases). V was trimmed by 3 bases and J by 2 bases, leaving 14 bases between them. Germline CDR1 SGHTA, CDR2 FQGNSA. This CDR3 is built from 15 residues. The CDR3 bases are TGTGCCAGCAGCTTGTATGTTGGAGGAGCCTACGAGCAGTACTTC. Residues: CASSLYVGGAYEQYF.

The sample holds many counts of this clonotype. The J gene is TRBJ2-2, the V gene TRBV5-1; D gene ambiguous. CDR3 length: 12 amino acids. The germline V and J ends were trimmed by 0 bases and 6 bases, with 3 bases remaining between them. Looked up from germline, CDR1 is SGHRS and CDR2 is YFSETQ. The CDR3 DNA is TGCGCCAGCAGCTTGGGCGCCGGGGAGCTGTTTTTT. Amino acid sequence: CASSLGAGELFF.

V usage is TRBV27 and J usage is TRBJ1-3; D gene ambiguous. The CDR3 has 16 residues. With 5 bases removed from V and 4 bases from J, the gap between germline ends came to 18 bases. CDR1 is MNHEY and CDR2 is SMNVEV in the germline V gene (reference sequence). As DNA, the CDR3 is TGTGCCAGCAGTAACCAGAAGAACGGTTGGGGAAACACCATATATTTT. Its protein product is CASSNQKNGWGNTIYF.

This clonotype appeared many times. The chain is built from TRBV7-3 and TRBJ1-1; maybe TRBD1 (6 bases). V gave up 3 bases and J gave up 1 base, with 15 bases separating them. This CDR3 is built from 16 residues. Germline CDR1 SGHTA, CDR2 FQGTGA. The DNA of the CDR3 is TGTGCCAGCAGCTTTGCCGGGGGGCCTACGAACACTGAAGCTTTCTTT. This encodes CASSFAGGPTNTEAFF.

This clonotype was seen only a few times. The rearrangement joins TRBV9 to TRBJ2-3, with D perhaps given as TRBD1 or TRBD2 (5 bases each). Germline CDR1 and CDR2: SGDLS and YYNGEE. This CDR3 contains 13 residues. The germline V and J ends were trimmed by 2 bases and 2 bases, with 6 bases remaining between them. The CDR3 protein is CASSVGPTDTQYF. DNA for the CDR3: TGTGCCAGCAGCGTGGGACCCACAGATACGCAGTATTTT.

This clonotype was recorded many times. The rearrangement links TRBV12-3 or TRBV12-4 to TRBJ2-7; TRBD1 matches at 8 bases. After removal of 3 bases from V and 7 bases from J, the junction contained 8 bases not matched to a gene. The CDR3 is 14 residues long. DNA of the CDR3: TGTGCCAGCAGTTTCGGACAGGGAGGTCGGGAGCAGTACTTC. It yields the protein CASSFGQGGREQYF.

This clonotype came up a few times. The DNA of the CDR3 is TGTGCCAGCAGGTACAGGGAGGGCACTGAAGCTTTCTTT. It is translated as CASRYREGTEAFF. The chain has TRBV3-1 and TRBJ1-1, with D possibly being TRBD1 (6 bases). CDR1 is LGHDT and CDR2 is YNNKEL in the germline V gene (reference sequence). V lost 6 bases to trimming and J lost 4 bases, with 12 bases between them. There are 13 residues in the CDR3. The full variable domain, its missing parts supplied by reference TRBV3-1 and TRBJ1-1, is DTAVSQTPKYLVTQMGNDKSIKCEQNLGHDTMYWYKQDSKKFLKIMFSYNNKELIINETVPNRFSPKSPDKAHLNLHINSLELGDSAVYFCASRYREGTEAFFGQGTRLTVV.

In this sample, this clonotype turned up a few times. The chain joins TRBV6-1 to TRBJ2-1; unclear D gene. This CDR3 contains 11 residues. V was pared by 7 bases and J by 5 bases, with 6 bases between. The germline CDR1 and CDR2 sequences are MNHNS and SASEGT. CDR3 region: CASTINNEQFF. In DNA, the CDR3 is TGTGCCAGCACCATAAACAATGAGCAGTTCTTC.

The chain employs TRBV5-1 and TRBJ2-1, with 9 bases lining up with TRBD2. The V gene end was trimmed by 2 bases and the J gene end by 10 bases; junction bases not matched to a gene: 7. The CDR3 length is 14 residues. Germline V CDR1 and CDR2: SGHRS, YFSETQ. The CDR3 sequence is CASSLIAGAGEQFF. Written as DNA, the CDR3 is TGCGCCAGCAGCTTAATAGCGGGAGCCGGGGAGCAGTTCTTC.

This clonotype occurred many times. The CDR3 loop is CAISESLAGGFNEQFF. CDR3 sequence (DNA): TGTGCCATCAGTGAGTCATTAGCGGGGGGCTTTAATGAGCAGTTCTTC. The V gene is TRBV10-3, the J gene TRBJ2-1; 10 nucleotides align to TRBD2. Germline V CDR1 and CDR2: ENHRY, SYGVKD. Trimming at V came to 0 bases and at J to 7 bases, leaving 6 bases not matched to a gene. The CDR3 totals 16 residues.

In nucleotides, the CDR3 is TGTGCCAGCAGCCGAGCAGGGAATAGCAATCAGCCCCAGCATTTT. Translating gives CASSRAGNSNQPQHF. The V and J genes are TRBV3-1 and TRBJ1-5, with a tentative D call TRBD1 (5 bases). CDR3 length: 15 amino acids. Between the trimmed V and J ends, which lost 4 bases and 0 bases, there was a span of 10 bases. Germline V gene lookup returns CDR1 LGHDT and CDR2 YNNKEL (reference sequence).

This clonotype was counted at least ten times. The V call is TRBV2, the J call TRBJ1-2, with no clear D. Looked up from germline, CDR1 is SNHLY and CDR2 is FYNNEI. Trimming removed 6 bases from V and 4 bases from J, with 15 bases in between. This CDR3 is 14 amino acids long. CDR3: CASSYGGQAYGYTF. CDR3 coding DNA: TGTGCCAGCAGCTACGGCGGGCAGGCCTATGGCTACACCTTC.

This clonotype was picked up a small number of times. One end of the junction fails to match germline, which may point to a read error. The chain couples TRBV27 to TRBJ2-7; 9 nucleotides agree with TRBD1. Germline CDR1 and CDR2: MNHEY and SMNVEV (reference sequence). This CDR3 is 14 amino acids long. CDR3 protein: CANSPGTGPYEQYF. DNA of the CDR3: TGTGCCAACAGTCCCGGGACAGGGCCCTACGAGCAGTACTTC.

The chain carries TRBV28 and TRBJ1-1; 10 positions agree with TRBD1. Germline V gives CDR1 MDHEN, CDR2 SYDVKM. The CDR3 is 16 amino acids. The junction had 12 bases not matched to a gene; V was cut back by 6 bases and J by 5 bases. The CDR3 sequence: CASRNRQGAGRTEAFF. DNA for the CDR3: TGTGCCAGCAGAAACCGACAGGGGGCCGGACGGACTGAAGCTTTCTTT.

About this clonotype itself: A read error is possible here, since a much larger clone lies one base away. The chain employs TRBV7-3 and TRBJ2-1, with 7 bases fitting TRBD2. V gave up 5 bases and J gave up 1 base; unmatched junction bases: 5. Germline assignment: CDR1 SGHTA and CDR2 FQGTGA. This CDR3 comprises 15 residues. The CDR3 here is CASSLSRGSYNEQFF. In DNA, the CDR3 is TGTGCCAGCAGCCTCTCGCGGGGGTCCTACAATGAGCAGTTCTTC.

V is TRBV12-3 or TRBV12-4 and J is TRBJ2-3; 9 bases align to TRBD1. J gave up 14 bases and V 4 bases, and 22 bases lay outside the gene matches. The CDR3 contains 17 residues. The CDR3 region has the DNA TGTGCCAGCAGTTCTTATGGGCCGGGACAGGGTCGGGGGAATATGTATTTT. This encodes CASSSYGPGQGRGNMYF.

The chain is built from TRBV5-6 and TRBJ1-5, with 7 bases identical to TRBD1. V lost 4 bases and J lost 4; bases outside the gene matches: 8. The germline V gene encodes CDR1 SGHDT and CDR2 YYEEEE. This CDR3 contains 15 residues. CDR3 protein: CASSATGTENQPQHF. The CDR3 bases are TGTGCCAGCAGCGCAACCGGGACAGAGAATCAGCCCCAGCATTTT.